The 3 T cell receptor beta chains reported below all come from one sample, sequenced in a study of cytomegalovirus exposure and HLA in healthy donors. The PCR was carried out with 60 Vbeta primers and 13 Jbeta primers. The data were produced by immunoSEQ multiplex PCR, yet TCRdb's version contains in-frame clones alone and is incomplete. The sample gives 95,000 to 150,000 clones, roughly four fifths of which show up once; around 1.8% is in the top ten. The sequencing sample was made of PBMCs. These receptors originate from a man aged 50 or older in good health and CMV-seronegative.

The chain carries TRBV29-1 and TRBJ2-1, with TRBD2 as a possible D gene (6 bases). The CDR3 covers 11 residues. Per the germline V gene, CDR1 is SQVTM and CDR2 is ANQGSEA. V lost 7 bases and J 4 bases, leaving 8 bases between the germline ends. The CDR3 DNA sequence: TGCAGCGGACTAGTTTACAATGAGCAGTTCTTC. Its protein is CSGLVYNEQFF.

The V call is TRBV7-2, the J call TRBJ1-2; a weak D match, TRBD1 (6 bases). In germline, CDR1 is SGHTA, CDR2 FQGNSA. The CDR3 is made up of 14 amino acids. The germline V and J ends were trimmed by 5 bases and 6 bases, with 16 bases remaining between them. The CDR3 protein is CASSLRGARDGYTF. The CDR3 region has the DNA TGTGCCAGCAGCCTCAGGGGAGCCAGGGATGGCTACACCTTC.

The genes are TRBV19 and TRBJ1-1, with 8 bases lining up with TRBD1. V was clipped by 7 bases and J by 5 bases; unmatched bases: 6. The CDR3 extends over 13 amino acids. Germline CDR1 LNHDA, CDR2 SQIVND (reference sequence). CDR3 nucleotides: TGTGCCAGTACTCAGACAGGGGCGACTGAAGCTTTCTTT. Translated, it gives CASTQTGATEAFF.